The present T cell receptor (beta chain) was sequenced within a study of T cells in Graves' hyperthyroidism and ophthalmopathy. Study outcomes and limitations: Onset of ophthalmopathy came a median 6.5 months after the model predicted it. Also found in blood were most expanded thyroid clonotypes above 0.001.

For this clonotype: Its cognate antigen is unknown.

This CDR3 has 13 amino acids. CDR1 ENHRY and CDR2 SYGVKD come from the germline V gene. The trim removed 6 bases at V and 3 bases at J, leaving 4 bases unmatched. Diagnosing involved the use of clinical symptoms, serum thyroxine and TRAb, thyroid ultrasound and orbital computed tomography. Researchers amplified the TCR beta CDR3 regions from RNA transcripts. TCR CDR3 regions were first amplified by RT-PCR with HTBI primers. TCRdb fed the multiplex PCR reads into MiXCR, producing one record per CDR3 protein. This repertoire shows 500,000 to 600,000 distinct CDR3 sequences, 46% found once; its top ten account for 35% to 50%.

This chain connects TRBV10-3 to TRBJ2-5, with 7 bases that match TRBD1. The receptor's source is an adult woman with Graves' disease, either hyperthyroidism or ophthalmopathy (not recorded which). The material sequenced was peripheral blood or thyroid tissue (not recorded which). CDR3 sequence: CAISGQEKETQYF. The CDR3 DNA reads TGTGCCATCAGCGGACAGGAGAAAGAGACCCAGTACTTC.